This is a list of T cell receptor beta chains from one sample in a study of cytomegalovirus exposure and HLA in healthy donors. Profiling relied on immunoSEQ multiplex PCR, and the TCRdb table lists in-frame clones only, not all of them. The sample shows about 130,000 clones, about 68% of them seen only once. The sequenced sample was PBMCs. The receptors come from a man aged 35 to 55 in good health and CMV-seropositive. Both conserved end residues are trimmed from each CDR3. Fields, in order: CDR3 protein, J gene, V gene.

CDR3 protein: ASSDPGHEQY; J gene: TRBJ2-7; V gene: TRBV10-1
CDR3 protein: ASSRPTGGPYEQY; J gene: -; V gene: TRBV18
CDR3 protein: ASSTRQGYGYT; J gene: TRBJ1-2; V gene: TRBV25-1
CDR3 protein: ASSDHRGYEQY; J gene: TRBJ2-7; V gene: TRBV25-1
CDR3 protein: ASSDGENYGYT; J gene: TRBJ1-2; V gene: TRBV6-1
CDR3 protein: ASRSRDRDHEQY; J gene: TRBJ2-7; V gene: TRBV12-2
CDR3 protein: ASSERTRNTGELF; J gene: TRBJ2-2; V gene: TRBV10-1
CDR3 protein: ATKAGGSYNEQF; J gene: TRBJ2-1; V gene: TRBV15
CDR3 protein: ASSDLAVNTEAF; J gene: TRBJ1-1; V gene: TRBV5-1
CDR3 protein: ASWTGDTWGYT; J gene: TRBJ1-2; V gene: TRBV6-5
CDR3 protein: ASSKPAGTNEQF; J gene: TRBJ2-1; V gene: TRBV5-1
CDR3 protein: ASSVGLAGSYEQY; J gene: TRBJ2-7; V gene: TRBV9
CDR3 protein: AGTEAYNEQF; J gene: TRBJ2-1; V gene: TRBV30
CDR3 protein: SVVLRGAGETQY; J gene: TRBJ2-5; V gene: TRBV29-1
CDR3 protein: ASSLQGARYSPLH; J gene: TRBJ1-6; V gene: TRBV7-9
CDR3 protein: ASSYGTRSYNEQF; J gene: TRBJ2-1; V gene: TRBV6-6
CDR3 protein: ASSAATGGNSPLH; J gene: TRBJ1-6; V gene: TRBV19